This T cell receptor beta chain was sequenced for a study of cytomegalovirus exposure and HLA in healthy donors. Study in general: Researchers previously reported finding 90 million to 130 million unique TCR beta sequences from approximately 200 million T cells. Study-wide findings and caveats: TCR beta sequences reportedly predicted the HLA-A and HLA-B alleles of most subjects accurately. Both high specificity and high sensitivity reportedly marked the classifier's diagnosis of cytomegalovirus status.

Regarding this clone: Its antigen remains unidentified.

13 Jbeta primers and 60 Vbeta primers were used for the PCR. Sequencing used immunoSEQ multiplex PCR; TCRdb keeps in-frame clones, though not all of them. The sample records approximately 150,000 clones, 68% being singletons. Donors were ostensibly healthy at sampling, although undocumented immune exposures were probable. The sample was PBMCs. The receptor's source is a man in his 60s in good health and CMV-seronegative.

In DNA, the CDR3 is TGTGCCTGGTGGTCGTACAGGGGAGGCTACACCTTC. Residues: CAWWSYRGGYTF. The V and J genes are TRBV30 and TRBJ1-2, with 7 bases matching TRBD1. Trimming removed 5 bases from V and 8 bases from J; junction bases left unmatched: 8. The CDR3 has 12 amino acids. The germline gives CDR1 GTSNPN, CDR2 SVGIG (reference sequence).